This T cell receptor (beta chain) was recorded in a study of cytomegalovirus exposure and HLA in healthy donors. PCR employed 60 Vbeta and 13 Jbeta primers. Assay used: immunoSEQ multiplex PCR; TCRdb lists only in-frame clones, some missing. In the table there are around 100,000 clones, under 70% of which are singletons. V was clipped by 0 bases and J by 0 bases, with 15 bases between them. CDR3 size: 17 residues. Germline assignment: CDR1 SNHLY and CDR2 FYNNEI. The TCR sequence derives from a man aged 18 to 29 in good health and CMV-seropositive. The chain links TRBV2 to TRBJ2-7; D uncertain. Sequencing was done on a sample of PBMCs. The CDR3 DNA is TGTGCCAGCAGTGAAGCGCTAGACGGCGGTCCCTCCTACGAGCAGTACGTC. Translated, it gives CASSEALDGGPSYEQYV.